The next 20 T cell receptor beta chains were all read from a single sample in a study of blood T cell repertoires in COVID-19. Method: immunoSEQ multiplex PCR; TCRdb's copy keeps in-frame clones and lacks some. The sample consists of 150,000 to 180,000 clones, 65% to 90% of them appearing once. Source material: peripheral blood. The receptors come from a woman aged 55-75 years with COVID-19, enrolled during active disease.

This clone was observed at least ten times. This chain links TRBV12-3 or TRBV12-4 with TRBJ1-4, with D possibly being TRBD1 (6 bases). Trimming removed 5 bases from V and 8 bases from J, with 12 bases in between. This CDR3 region has 13 residues. The CDR3 bases are TGTGCCAGCAGTCAAATCAGGGGCGAAAAACTGTTTTTT. The encoded protein is CASSQIRGEKLFF.

The rearrangement uses TRBV15 and TRBJ1-2, with TRBD1 matching over 7 bases. Germline trimming cut 0 bases from V and 4 bases from J; bases unmatched to any gene: 11. Looked up from germline, CDR1 is LNHNV and CDR2 is YYDKDF (reference sequence). This CDR3 contains 17 residues. This CDR3 reads CATSRDLRDRTIYGYTF. CDR3 DNA: TGTGCCACCAGCAGAGATCTAAGGGACAGAACCATCTATGGCTACACCTTC.

This clone was seen more than once but under ten times. This chain links TRBV18 with TRBJ2-1; 12 nucleotides line up with TRBD2. Germline trimming cut 3 bases from V and 3 bases from J; bases unmatched to any gene: 9. CDR1 KGHSH and CDR2 LQKENI come from the germline V gene. CDR3 length: 18 residues. The CDR3: CASSPRLAGAPFYNEQFF. The CDR3 DNA sequence: TGTGCCAGCTCACCCCGACTAGCGGGGGCTCCCTTCTACAATGAGCAGTTCTTC. Full variable domain (missing parts from reference TRBV18 and TRBJ2-1): NAGVMQNPRHLVRRRGQEARLRCSPMKGHSHVYWYRQLPEEGLKFMVYLQKENIIDESGMPKERFSAEFPKEGPSILRIQQVVRGDSAAYFCASSPRLAGAPFYNEQFFGPGTRLTVL.

The chain uses TRBV11-3 and TRBJ2-1, with a tentative D call TRBD2 (5 bases). The germline gives CDR1 SGHNT, CDR2 YENEEA. The V end lost 6 bases, the J end lost 0 bases, and 15 bases lay between the germline ends. The CDR3 is 16 amino acids. The CDR3 here is CASSPLTGSSYNEQFF. The CDR3 region has the DNA TGTGCCAGCAGTCCCCTAACGGGGAGCTCCTACAATGAGCAGTTCTTC.

This clone was recorded once. The chain uses TRBV18 and TRBJ2-7; D unclear. Trimming removed 2 bases at V and 4 bases at J, with 9 bases between. Germline loops: CDR1 KGHSH, CDR2 LQKENI. CDR3 length: 13 amino acids. CDR3 sequence: CASSPSQNYEQYF. The CDR3 DNA is TGTGCCAGCTCACCATCGCAGAATTACGAGCAGTACTTC.

This clone was seen a handful of times. V and J are TRBV3-1 (or the pseudogene TRBV3-2) and TRBJ1-3; D is undetermined. The CDR3 sequence is 15 residues long. Germline CDR1 is LGHDT and CDR2 is YNNKEL (reference sequence). V was pared by 6 bases and J by 3 bases, with 15 bases between. CDR3 protein: CASRKREASGNTIYF. The CDR3 bases are TGTGCCAGCAGAAAACGGGAAGCTAGTGGAAACACCATATATTTT.

This chain connects TRBV11-2 to TRBJ1-2; 9 nucleotides agree with TRBD1. The trim removed 1 base at V and 8 bases at J, leaving 11 bases unmatched. The CDR3 covers 16 residues. Per germline, CDR1 SGHAT and CDR2 FQNNGV. The CDR3 spells CASSLVPTGGVWGYTF. The CDR3, as DNA: TGTGCCAGCAGCTTAGTGCCAACAGGGGGCGTTTGGGGCTACACCTTC.

The V gene is TRBV18, the J gene TRBJ1-5, with D maybe TRBD1 (5 bases). The V end was cut by 6 bases, the J end by 7 bases, with 16 bases between. The CDR3 is 14 residues long. Germline values: CDR1 KGHSH, CDR2 LQKENI. Here the CDR3 reads CASSLSGGRQPQHF. The CDR3 bases are TGTGCCAGCTCCCTAAGCGGGGGTCGGCAGCCCCAGCATTTT. Based on the CDR3 plus reference TRBV18 and TRBJ1-5, the full variable domain is NAGVMQNPRHLVRRRGQEARLRCSPMKGHSHVYWYRQLPEEGLKFMVYLQKENIIDESGMPKERFSAEFPKEGPSILRIQQVVRGDSAAYFCASSLSGGRQPQHFGDGTRLSIL.

The genes are TRBV19 and TRBJ1-1; D may be TRBD1 (6 bases). The CDR3 is 13 amino acids. Per the germline V gene, CDR1 is LNHDA and CDR2 is SQIVND (reference sequence). V shed 8 bases and J shed 0 bases, with 10 bases lying between them. The CDR3 loop is CASQGMMNTEAFF. CDR3 DNA: TGTGCCAGTCAGGGGATGATGAACACTGAAGCTTTCTTT.

The chain joins TRBV19 to TRBJ2-5, with 7 positions matching TRBD1. V shed 6 bases, J shed 3 bases, and the junction held 4 bases outside the gene matches. The CDR3 loop spans 13 amino acids. Germline V lookup: CDR1 LNHDA, CDR2 SQIVND (reference sequence). CDR3 region: CASSTGVKETQYF. The CDR3 region has the DNA TGTGCCAGTAGCACAGGGGTAAAAGAGACCCAGTACTTC. Full variable domain (remainder filled in from reference TRBV19 and TRBJ2-5): DGGITQSPKYLFRKEGQNVTLSCEQNLNHDAMYWYRQDPGQGLRLIYYSQIVNDFQKGDIAEGYSVSREKKESFPLTVTSAQKNPTAFYLCASSTGVKETQYFGPGTRLLVL.

V is TRBV6-5 and J is TRBJ1-4; tentative D call: TRBD1 (6 bases). The CDR3 covers 15 residues. The V end lost 4 bases, the J end lost 5 bases, and 14 bases lay between the germline ends. CDR1 and CDR2 from the germline V gene are MNHEY and SVGAGI. CDR3 amino acids: CASSFQDRYNEKLFF. The CDR3 nucleotides are TGTGCCAGCAGTTTCCAAGACAGGTACAATGAAAAACTGTTTTTT.

V usage is TRBV5-1 and J usage is TRBJ2-1, with 8 bases that match TRBD2. Germline CDR1 reads SGHRS; CDR2 reads YFSETQ. The V gene end was trimmed by 0 bases and the J gene end by 2 bases; junction bases not matched to a gene: 4. CDR3 length: 16 amino acids. CDR3 coding DNA: TGCGCCAGCAGCTTGGGGTATAGCGGGGCCTACAATGAGCAGTTCTTC. This sequence encodes CASSLGYSGAYNEQFF. Using reference TRBV5-1 and TRBJ2-1 for the parts outside the CDR3, the full variable domain is KAGVTQTPRYLIKTRGQQVTLSCSPISGHRSVSWYQQTPGQGLQFLFEYFSETQRNKGNFPGRFSGRQFSNSRSEMNVSTLELGDSALYLCASSLGYSGAYNEQFFGPGTRLTVL.

This chain connects TRBV19 to TRBJ2-2, with unresolved D. V gave up 1 base and J gave up 5 bases, with 5 bases separating them. Germline assignment: CDR1 LNHDA and CDR2 SQIVND (reference sequence). The length of the CDR3 is 13 residues. The CDR3 DNA is TGTGCCAGTAGTATAGGAGAAACCGGGGAGCTGTTTTTT. It translates to CASSIGETGELFF.

The CDR3 nucleotides are TGTGCCAGCAGAACAGGGTGGGGGACCCAGTACTTC. Translating gives CASRTGWGTQYF. The V gene is TRBV6-5, the J gene TRBJ2-5, with TRBD1 as a possible D gene (6 bases). The V gene's germline CDR1 is MNHEY and CDR2 SVGAGI. V was pared by 6 bases and J by 7 bases, with 12 bases between. The CDR3 loop spans 12 amino acids.

This sequence joins TRBV18 and TRBJ1-1, with D tentatively TRBD1 (6 bases). V shed 3 bases and J shed 1 base, with 9 bases lying between them. From germline, CDR1 is KGHSH and CDR2 LQKENI. This CDR3 has 14 residues. The CDR3 nucleotides read TGTGCCAGCTCACCCTCACAGGGGAACACTGAAGCTTTCTTT. Translated, it gives CASSPSQGNTEAFF. The variable domain in full, completed from reference TRBV18 and TRBJ1-1, reads NAGVMQNPRHLVRRRGQEARLRCSPMKGHSHVYWYRQLPEEGLKFMVYLQKENIIDESGMPKERFSAEFPKEGPSILRIQQVVRGDSAAYFCASSPSQGNTEAFFGQGTRLTVV.

V usage is TRBV12-5 and J usage is TRBJ1-5, with TRBD1 matching 8 bases. The CDR3 spans 16 residues. J was trimmed by 5 bases and V by 4 bases; bases with no gene match: 10. CDR1 and CDR2 (germline): LGHNT, FRNRAP. The CDR3 DNA reads TGTGCTAGTGGTTCGACCCTGACAGGGGACGATCAGCCCCAGCATTTT. Encoded protein: CASGSTLTGDDQPQHF.

V gene TRBV18 combines with J gene TRBJ2-3; TRBD1 matches at 7 bases. This CDR3 comprises 17 residues. Germline-derived CDR1 and CDR2 are KGHSH and LQKENI. J gave up 6 bases and V 1 base, and 13 bases lay outside the gene matches. CDR3 sequence (DNA): TGTGCCAGCTCACCACTGTCCGGACAGGTAAACATGGATACGCAGTATTTT. It is translated as CASSPLSGQVNMDTQYF.

Turning to this clone: Its ends do not fully match the called genes, so a read error is possible. This sequence joins TRBV6-1 and TRBJ1-4; a possible D gene is TRBD1 (5 bases). The CDR3 is 15 amino acids. Germline V gene lookup returns CDR1 MNHNS and CDR2 SASEGT. CDR3 nucleotides: TGTGCCAGCAGCGAAGCTGGGGGGAGAGATGAAAAACTGTTTTTT. This codes for CASSEAGGRDEKLFF.

This clone was seen a handful of times. J is TRBJ2-5 and V is TRBV4-1; D is undetermined. The CDR3 length is 13 residues. CDR1 MGHRA and CDR2 YSYEKL come from the germline V gene. Deletions cut 0 bases from V and 3 bases from J, with 5 bases between. For the CDR3, the DNA is TGCGCCAGCAGCCAAGATGAGGAAGAGACCCAGTACTTC. This encodes CASSQDEEETQYF.

The genes are TRBV4-1 and TRBJ1-5; D is ambiguous. V gave up 1 base and J gave up 5 bases, with 9 bases separating them. In germline, CDR1 is MGHRA, CDR2 YSYEKL. The CDR3 has 14 residues. The CDR3 DNA follows: TGCGCCAGCAGCCAAGTCCGAGTTGATCAGCCCCAGCATTTT. Translated: CASSQVRVDQPQHF.